This T cell receptor beta chain was retrieved from a study of blood T cell repertoires in COVID-19. The CDR3 has 16 residues. Germline V gene sequence: CDR1 MNHEY, CDR2 SVGAGI. Regarding this clone: One junction end does not reproduce the germline sequence, and a read error may be involved.

Using immunoSEQ multiplex PCR, the repertoire was profiled, and TCRdb retains in-frame clones only, with some absent. The table lists 250,000 to 300,000 clones, approximately 91% of them singletons. The sequence derives from a woman aged 35 to 49 with acute COVID-19. The material sequenced was PBMCs or T cells enriched from blood (not recorded which). This chain joins TRBV6-5 and TRBJ1-2; TRBD1 matches at 12 bases. This CDR3 reads CAGSYSGTGGGYGYTF. CDR3 nucleotides: TGTGCCGGCAGTTACTCAGGGACAGGGGGCGGCTATGGCTACACCTTC.